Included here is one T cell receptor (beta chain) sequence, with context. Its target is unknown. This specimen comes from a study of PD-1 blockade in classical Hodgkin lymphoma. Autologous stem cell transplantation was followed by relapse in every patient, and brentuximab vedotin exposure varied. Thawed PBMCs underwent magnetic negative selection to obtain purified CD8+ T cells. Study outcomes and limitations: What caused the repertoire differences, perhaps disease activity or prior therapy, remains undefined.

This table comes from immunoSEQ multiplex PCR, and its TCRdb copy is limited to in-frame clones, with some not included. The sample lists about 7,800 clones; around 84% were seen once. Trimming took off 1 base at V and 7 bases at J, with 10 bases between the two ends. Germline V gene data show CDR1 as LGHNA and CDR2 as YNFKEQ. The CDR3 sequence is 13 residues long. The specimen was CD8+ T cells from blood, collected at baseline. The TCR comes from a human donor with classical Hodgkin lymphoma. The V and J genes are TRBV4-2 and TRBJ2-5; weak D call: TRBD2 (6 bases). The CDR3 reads CASSQVPGGTQYF. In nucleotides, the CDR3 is TGTGCCAGCAGCCAAGTGCCCGGGGGGACCCAGTACTTC.